What follows are 27 T cell receptor beta chains derived from one specimen sequenced in a study of blood T cell repertoires in COVID-19. The protocol was immunoSEQ multiplex PCR, while the TCRdb copy is restricted to in-frame clones and leaves out a portion. The sample carries about 140,000 clones, about 79% recorded once. The sample taken for sequencing was peripheral blood. The source of these receptors is a woman aged 80 or older with active or convalescent COVID-19.

This rearrangement joins TRBV6-5 to TRBJ1-1, with 9 bases fitting TRBD1. V was pared by 6 bases and J by 1 base, with 3 bases of the junction left unmatched. Germline-derived CDR1 and CDR2 are MNHEY and SVGAGI. There are 14 residues in the CDR3. CDR3 in amino acids: CASRAGQGNTEAFF. In DNA form, the CDR3 reads TGTGCCAGCAGGGCGGGACAGGGGAACACTGAAGCTTTCTTT.

The chain links TRBV7-9 to TRBJ1-5; maybe TRBD1 (5 bases). The germline gives CDR1 SEHNR, CDR2 FQNEAQ (reference sequence). Between the trimmed V and J ends, which lost 5 bases and 4 bases, there was a span of 6 bases. This CDR3 has 12 residues. CDR3 sequence reads: CASSGGNQPQHF. The CDR3 region has the DNA TGTGCCAGCAGCGGGGGGAATCAGCCCCAGCATTTT.

The J gene is TRBJ1-1, the V gene TRBV29-1; possible D gene TRBD1, 5 bases. The CDR3 spans 12 residues. The germline V gene encodes CDR1 SQVTM and CDR2 ANQGSEA. V shed 3 bases and J shed 5 bases, with 10 bases lying between them. The CDR3 DNA sequence: TGCAGCGTTGAGCGGGACCGAACTGAAGCTTTCTTT. It encodes CSVERDRTEAFF.

As concerns this clone: With a much larger clone just one base away, this may be a read error. V and J are TRBV19 and TRBJ1-5, with 10 bases identical to TRBD1. The CDR3 is 15 residues long. The J segment lost 1 base and the V segment lost 7 bases, leaving 4 bases of the junction unmatched. Germline V gene sequence: CDR1 LNHDA, CDR2 SQIVND (reference sequence). CDR3 nucleotide sequence: TGTGCCAGTACCCAGACAGGGGGCAGCAATCAGCCCCAGCATTTT. This translates into CASTQTGGSNQPQHF.

The chain has TRBV27 and TRBJ2-7; a weak D match, TRBD1 (5 bases). With 6 bases removed from V and 0 bases from J, the gap between germline ends came to 18 bases. The CDR3 length is 16 residues. Germline V gene lookup returns CDR1 MNHEY and CDR2 SMNVEV (reference sequence). This CDR3 is CASRPTESASSYEQYF. Written as DNA, the CDR3 is TGTGCCAGCAGGCCGACAGAATCGGCAAGCTCCTACGAGCAGTACTTC.

The V call is TRBV27, the J call TRBJ1-2, with 7 bases aligning to TRBD1. V shed 5 bases, J shed 2 bases, and the junction held 8 bases outside the gene matches. Germline V gene lookup returns CDR1 MNHEY and CDR2 SMNVEV (reference sequence). This CDR3 contains 15 residues. The chain's CDR3 is CASSGRGPDNYGYTF. CDR3 nucleotides: TGTGCCAGCAGTGGTAGGGGGCCCGACAACTATGGCTACACCTTC.

The J gene is TRBJ1-1, the V gene TRBV7-9; D is unclear. V was clipped by 3 bases and J by 2 bases, with 7 bases between them. Per germline, CDR1 SEHNR and CDR2 FQNEAQ (reference sequence). The CDR3 covers 13 residues. Written as DNA, the CDR3 is TGTGCCAGCAGCTTCATGGCTAACACTGAAGCTTTCTTT. This codes for CASSFMANTEAFF.

The chain employs TRBV7-2 and TRBJ2-7; 10 nucleotides match TRBD2. The CDR3 is 17 residues long. The germline V gene encodes CDR1 SGHTA and CDR2 FQGNSA. V dropped 1 base and J dropped 3; count of bases not matched to a gene: 9. CDR3 sequence (DNA): TGTGCCAGCAGCTTAGAGCTGAGCGGGGGGGTATACTACGAGCAGTACTTC. Encoded protein: CASSLELSGGVYYEQYF.

The genes are TRBV5-1 and TRBJ2-3; 16 positions agree with TRBD2. The CDR3 sequence is 18 residues long. The ends lost 4 bases at V and 2 bases at J; junction bases unmatched: 7. CDR1 and CDR2 from the germline V gene are SGHRS and YFSETQ. CDR3 sequence: CASSKGTSGGAHTDTQYF. For the CDR3, the DNA is TGCGCCAGCAGCAAAGGGACTAGCGGGGGGGCGCACACAGATACGCAGTATTTT.

V is TRBV13 and J is TRBJ1-6, with D tentatively TRBD1 (6 bases). The CDR3 has 14 amino acids. Germline V CDR1 and CDR2: PRHDT, FYEKMQ (reference sequence). Trimming removed 5 bases from V and 5 bases from J, with 10 bases in between. The CDR3 spells CASSAGTHNSPLHF. For the CDR3, the DNA is TGTGCCAGCAGCGCCGGGACACATAATTCACCCCTCCACTTT. Together with reference TRBV13 and TRBJ1-6, the CDR3 gives the full variable domain: AAGVIQSPRHLIKEKRETATLKCYPIPRHDTVYWYQQGPGQDPQFLISFYEKMQSDKGSIPDRFSAQQFSDYHSELNMSSLELGDSALYFCASSAGTHNSPLHFGNGTRLTVT.

V gene TRBV5-1 combines with J gene TRBJ1-1; weak D call: TRBD1 (6 bases). Germline CDR1 reads SGHRS; CDR2 reads YFSETQ. Trimming removed 0 bases at V and 1 base at J, with 10 bases between. The CDR3 has 15 amino acids. The CDR3 spells CASSLGDTPNTEAFF. The CDR3 nucleotides read TGCGCCAGCAGCTTGGGGGACACGCCGAACACTGAAGCTTTCTTT.

V usage is TRBV5-1 and J usage is TRBJ1-4, with 10 nucleotides matching TRBD1. Germline trimming cut 4 bases from V and 5 bases from J; bases unmatched to any gene: 8. Germline CDR1 is SGHRS and CDR2 is YFSETQ. The CDR3 is made up of 16 amino acids. CDR3 region: CASSRDRGSKNEKLFF. The CDR3 nucleotides read TGCGCCAGCAGCCGGGACAGGGGTTCGAAGAATGAAAAACTGTTTTTT.

The count of this clone is one. The genes are TRBV7-2 and TRBJ2-1, with TRBD2 matching 8 bases. This CDR3 is built from 16 residues. The V gene's germline CDR1 is SGHTA and CDR2 FQGNSA. The V and J ends lost 1 base and 9 bases, in that order; junction bases with no gene match: 11. The CDR3 DNA follows: TGTGCCAGCAGCTTAGTGACATTGGCGGGGGGCGGTGAGCAGTTCTTC. This translates into CASSLVTLAGGGEQFF.

The V gene is TRBV2, the J gene TRBJ2-5, with D tentatively TRBD2 (6 bases). Germline V gene data show CDR1 as SNHLY and CDR2 as FYNNEI. This CDR3 has 14 amino acids. V was trimmed by 1 base and J by 5 bases, leaving 11 bases between them. Here the CDR3 DNA reads TGTGCCAGCAGTGAAGATGCGGGGCAGGAGACCCAGTACTTC. Its translation: CASSEDAGQETQYF.

The rearrangement uses TRBV7-9 and TRBJ1-2; 8 nucleotides line up with TRBD1. With 4 bases clipped from V and 1 base from J, the junction kept 2 bases outside the gene matches. Germline CDR1 and CDR2: SEHNR and FQNEAQ (reference sequence). The CDR3 is 14 residues long. The CDR3 DNA follows: TGTGCCAGCAGCTCGGACAGGGTTAACTATGGCTACACCTTC. Amino acid sequence: CASSSDRVNYGYTF.

This clone was counted once. The rearrangement joins TRBV7-9 to TRBJ1-4; 9 bases match TRBD1. This CDR3 contains 15 residues. V lost 1 base to trimming and J lost 10 bases; unmatched junction nucleotides: 7. Germline V gene lookup returns CDR1 SEHNR and CDR2 FQNEAQ (reference sequence). The DNA for the CDR3 is TGTGCCAGCAGCTTAGATGGGGGACAGGGTGCAAAACTGTTTTTT. Translation: CASSLDGGQGAKLFF. The full variable domain, its missing parts supplied by reference TRBV7-9 and TRBJ1-4, is DTGVSQNPRHKITKRGQNVTFRCDPISEHNRLYWYRQTLGQGPEFLTYFQNEAQLEKSRLLSDRFSAERPKGSFSTLEIQRTEQGDSAMYLCASSLDGGQGAKLFFGSGTQLSVL.

The chain couples TRBV6-5 to TRBJ1-5; unclear D gene. The V gene lost 6 bases and the J gene lost 9 bases, with 18 bases spanning the gap. The length of the CDR3 is 14 residues. Germline CDR1 MNHEY, CDR2 SVGAGI. DNA of the CDR3: TGTGCCAGCAGCCGTTCGGGCGGGGAACGGCCCCAGCATTTT. Protein: CASSRSGGERPQHF.

The J gene is TRBJ1-2, the V gene TRBV19; unclear D gene. The CDR3 loop spans 13 amino acids. From germline, CDR1 is LNHDA and CDR2 SQIVND (reference sequence). Between the trimmed V and J ends, which lost 4 bases and 11 bases, there was a span of 17 bases. Here the CDR3 reads CASSTRIEERYTF. In DNA, the CDR3 is TGTGCCAGTAGTACGCGTATCGAGGAGAGATACACCTTC.

The chain recombines TRBV4-1 with TRBJ1-6; TRBD1 matches 9 bases. J gave up 7 bases and V 0 bases, and 4 bases lay outside the gene matches. Germline V gene lookup returns CDR1 MGHRA and CDR2 YSYEKL. The CDR3 extends over 16 amino acids. The CDR3 DNA reads TGCGCCAGCAGCCAAGAGGGACAGGGAGCGAATTCACCCCTCCACTTT. Amino acid sequence: CASSQEGQGANSPLHF.

The chain couples TRBV4-2 to TRBJ1-2; D is unclear. Germline lookup yields CDR1 LGHNA and CDR2 YNFKEQ. V was shortened by 1 base and J by 3 bases, with 12 bases between the two germline ends. The CDR3 is 15 residues long. The CDR3 nucleotides read TGTGCCAGCAGCCAAGTTGAGGGCATCGACTATGGCTACACCTTC. Translated, it gives CASSQVEGIDYGYTF.

This clone was detected only a few times. The chain couples TRBV19 to TRBJ1-5; 9 bases map to TRBD1. Germline V CDR1 and CDR2: LNHDA, SQIVND (reference sequence). V shed 6 bases and J 4 bases; nucleotides not matched to a gene: 10. This CDR3 has 16 amino acids. This CDR3 reads CASSHLQGASNQPQHF. The CDR3 DNA reads TGTGCCAGTAGCCACCTACAGGGGGCTAGTAATCAGCCCCAGCATTTT.

The V call is TRBV4-1, the J call TRBJ1-6; the match to TRBD1 covers 8 bases. The CDR3 runs 17 residues. V was clipped by 2 bases and J by 7 bases; unmatched bases: 10. Germline V gene sequence: CDR1 MGHRA, CDR2 YSYEKL. This CDR3 is CASSQLTGGTKNSPLHF. The CDR3 DNA is TGCGCCAGCAGCCAATTAACAGGGGGTACGAAAAATTCACCCCTCCACTTT.

This chain uses TRBV19 with TRBJ2-7, with a possible D match to TRBD2 (5 bases). Germline V CDR1 and CDR2: LNHDA, SQIVND (reference sequence). Trimming left V 5 bases short and J 0 bases short, with 17 bases between. The CDR3 extends over 16 amino acids. The CDR3 sequence is CASSAALIRGSYEQYF. CDR3 bases: TGTGCCAGTAGTGCTGCCCTAATTCGGGGCTCCTACGAGCAGTACTTC.

The rearrangement uses TRBV7-2 and TRBJ1-2; weak D call: TRBD1 (5 bases). The ends were cut back, 5 bases at V and 0 bases at J, with 10 bases in the middle. From germline, CDR1 is SGHTA and CDR2 FQGNSA. The CDR3 is 14 amino acids. This CDR3 reads CASSTYRTNYGYTF. The CDR3 nucleotides read TGTGCCAGCAGCACTTACAGGACTAACTATGGCTACACCTTC.

This clone showed up just a few times. The rearrangement uses TRBV2 and TRBJ2-7, with D perhaps TRBD1 (5 bases). CDR1 and CDR2 from the germline V gene are SNHLY and FYNNEI. This CDR3 is built from 13 residues. Trimming stripped 7 bases from V and 0 bases from J, with 10 bases between. Here the CDR3 DNA reads TGTGCCAGCATCGGTCAGGGCTCCTACGAGCAGTACTTC. Protein sequence: CASIGQGSYEQYF.

This clone was detected a few times. This chain links TRBV14 with TRBJ1-6; a possible D gene is TRBD1 (6 bases). This CDR3 is 12 amino acids long. Trimming took 3 bases from V and 14 from J, leaving 11 bases between them. In germline, CDR1 is SGHDN, CDR2 FVKESK. Written as DNA, the CDR3 is TGTGCCAGCAGCCAGCCGCCAGGGGCCCTCCACTTT. This sequence encodes CASSQPPGALHF.

The V and J genes are TRBV28 and TRBJ2-7, with D possibly matching TRBD1 (5 bases). CDR3 length: 11 amino acids. Germline V gives CDR1 MDHEN, CDR2 SYDVKM. Trimming removed 10 bases from V and 6 bases from J, with 13 bases in between. The CDR3 is CATTQGFEQYF. As DNA, the CDR3 is TGTGCCACCACCCAGGGATTCGAGCAGTACTTC.